The clone carrying this T cell receptor (beta chain) was observed a handful of times. What it binds is unknown. This sample's time point: baseline, week 1 (first vaccination visit). The treatment denotes: pre-vaccination baseline after standard-of-care therapy. This sample was included in a study of a mutant IDH1 vaccine in newly diagnosed glioma. Study-wide findings and caveats: It seemed that pseudoprogression was not linked to changes in the top peripheral T cell clonotypes.

Trimming pared 4 bases from V and 3 bases from J, leaving 6 bases between. Per the germline V gene, CDR1 is GTSNPN and CDR2 is SVGIG (reference sequence). CDR3 length: 12 amino acids. Produced via immunoSEQ multiplex PCR; TCRdb's table is partial and in-frame only. This table holds 50,000 to 65,000 clones, 65% to 80% found once. The chain is built from TRBV30 and TRBJ1-4; D possibly corresponds to TRBD1 (6 bases). The specimen comprised PBMCs, sampled from a glioma patient treated with radiotherapy, temozolomide or both. This clonotype originated in a woman between 40 and 55 years old with glioma. DNA of the CDR3: TGTGCCTGGACAGGGGCTAATGAAAAACTGTTTTTT. Translation: CAWTGANEKLFF.